The 3 T cell receptor beta chains presented below share a single source sample, sequenced in a study of tumor-infiltrating lymphocytes in primary liver carcinoma. Using a constant-region primer together with ProtoScript II reverse transcriptase, TCR beta cDNA was made from approximately 500 ng of total RNA. What produced the TCR beta libraries was three nested multiplex PCR rounds using slightly modified ARM-PCR. TRBV1-TRBV30 forward primers paired with a C-beta reverse primer were used in the first two PCR rounds, which ran approximately 10 cycles each. One entry per CDR3 protein, called by TCRdb with MiXCR from the multiplex PCR reads. The table lists nearly 45,000 distinct CDR3 sequences, about 73% of them singletons, with under 20% in the top ten. Co-extraction of RNA and DNA was performed on 20-30 mg of unsorted bulk tissue. Sequenced material: liver tumor tissue from sampling region 2. Subset specified: tumor region T2, inferior pole. Receptors originate from a middle-aged man with primary liver carcinoma and hepatitis B virus infection.

Concerning this clonotype itself: This may arise from a read error, as a much more abundant clone is one base away. The chain carries TRBV20-1 and TRBJ2-7; 7 bases are a match to TRBD2. Germline assignment: CDR1 DFQATT and CDR2 SNEGSKA (reference sequence). This CDR3 has 13 amino acids. CDR3 DNA: TGCAGTGTTAGAGATCCGGGGAGGGACGAGCAGTACTTC. It translates to CSVRDPGRDEQYF.

Comment on this clonotype: It may be a read error: a sequence one base away is much more abundant. The J gene is TRBJ1-4, the V gene TRBV18; no clear D. CDR3 size: 14 residues. Germline loops: CDR1 KGHSH, CDR2 LQKENI. CDR3 bases: TGTGCCAGCTCAGCACCGAGATCTAATGAAAAACTGTTTTTT. Residues: CASSAPRSNEKLFF.

On this clonotype itself: A junction boundary mismatches the germline segment, possibly from a read error. J is TRBJ2-7 and V is TRBV12-3 or TRBV12-4, with D possibly TRBD1 on 6 matching bases. This CDR3 contains 14 residues. Written as DNA, the CDR3 is TGTGCCAGCACCTGGGGGACAAGGGTCTACGAGCAGTATTTC. Protein: CASTWGTRVYEQYF.